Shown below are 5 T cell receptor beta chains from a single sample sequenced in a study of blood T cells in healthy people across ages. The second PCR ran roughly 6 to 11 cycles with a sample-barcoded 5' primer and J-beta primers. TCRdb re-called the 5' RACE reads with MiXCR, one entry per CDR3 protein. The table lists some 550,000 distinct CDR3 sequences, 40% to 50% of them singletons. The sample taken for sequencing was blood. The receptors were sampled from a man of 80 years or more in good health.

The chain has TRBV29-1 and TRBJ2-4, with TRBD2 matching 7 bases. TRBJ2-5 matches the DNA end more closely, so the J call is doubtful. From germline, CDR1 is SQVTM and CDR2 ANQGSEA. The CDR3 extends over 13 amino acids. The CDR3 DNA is TGCAGCGTTGAAGAGGGGGGAGGGGAGACCCAGTACTTC. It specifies CSVEEGGGETQYF.

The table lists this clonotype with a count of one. The CDR3 protein is CASSLETSGRGEQYF. DNA for the CDR3: TGCGCCAGCAGCTTGGAGACTAGCGGGAGGGGCGAGCAGTACTTC. The chain joins TRBV5-1 to TRBJ2-4; 14 bases agree with TRBD2. The tail of the sequence fits TRBJ2-7 better, so the J call may be wrong. The CDR3 is 15 residues long. Per germline, CDR1 SGHRS and CDR2 YFSETQ.

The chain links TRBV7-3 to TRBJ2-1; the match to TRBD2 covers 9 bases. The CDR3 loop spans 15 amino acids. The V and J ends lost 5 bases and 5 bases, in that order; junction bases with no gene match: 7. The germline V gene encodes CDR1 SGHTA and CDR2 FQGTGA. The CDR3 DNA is TGTGCCAGCAGCCCCGGGACTAGCACTAACAATGAGCAGTTCTTC. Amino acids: CASSPGTSTNNEQFF.

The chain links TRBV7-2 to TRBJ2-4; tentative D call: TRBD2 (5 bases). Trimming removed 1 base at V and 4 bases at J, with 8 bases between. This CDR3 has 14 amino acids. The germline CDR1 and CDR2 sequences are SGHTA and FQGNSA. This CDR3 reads CASSLVGGKNIQYF. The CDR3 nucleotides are TGTGCCAGCAGCTTAGTAGGCGGGAAAAACATTCAGTACTTC.

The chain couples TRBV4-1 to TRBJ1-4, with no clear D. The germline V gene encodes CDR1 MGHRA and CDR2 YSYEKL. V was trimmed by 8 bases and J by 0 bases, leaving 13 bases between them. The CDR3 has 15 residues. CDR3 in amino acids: CASANTRATNEKLFF. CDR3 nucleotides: TGCGCCAGCGCAAATACGAGGGCAACTAATGAAAAACTGTTTTTT.